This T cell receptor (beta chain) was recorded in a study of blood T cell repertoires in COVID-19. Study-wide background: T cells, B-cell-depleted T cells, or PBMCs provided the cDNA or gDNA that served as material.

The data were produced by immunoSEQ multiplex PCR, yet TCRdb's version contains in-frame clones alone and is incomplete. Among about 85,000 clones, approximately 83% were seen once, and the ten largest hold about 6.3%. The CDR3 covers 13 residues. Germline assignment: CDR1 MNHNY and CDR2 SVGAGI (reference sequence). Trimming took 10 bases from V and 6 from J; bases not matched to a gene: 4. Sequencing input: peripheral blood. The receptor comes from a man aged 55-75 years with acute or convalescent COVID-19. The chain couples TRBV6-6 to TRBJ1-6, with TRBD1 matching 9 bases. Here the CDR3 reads CAIRGQGNSPLHF. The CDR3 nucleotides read TGTGCCATCCGGGGACAGGGTAATTCACCCCTCCACTTT.